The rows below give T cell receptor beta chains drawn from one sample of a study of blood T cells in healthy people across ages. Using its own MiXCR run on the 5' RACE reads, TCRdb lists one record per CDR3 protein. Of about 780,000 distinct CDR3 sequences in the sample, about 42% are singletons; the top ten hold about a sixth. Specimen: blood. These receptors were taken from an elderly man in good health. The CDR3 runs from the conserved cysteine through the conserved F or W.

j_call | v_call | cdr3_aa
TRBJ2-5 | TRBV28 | CASSFWTSGSWGETQYF
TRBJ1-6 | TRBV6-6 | CASRPGQLSSYNSPLHF
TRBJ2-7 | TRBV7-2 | CASSRGLDYEQYF
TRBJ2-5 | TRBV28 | CASSGQVERYF
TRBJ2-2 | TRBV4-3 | CASSPRHGSTNTGELFF
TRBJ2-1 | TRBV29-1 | CSVVSYNEQFF
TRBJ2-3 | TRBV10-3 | CAISLLAVDTQYF
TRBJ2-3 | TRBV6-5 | CASSRGQPTDTQYF
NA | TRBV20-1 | CSARDHAGQTLYQETQYF
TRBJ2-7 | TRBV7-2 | CASSQVAGTGRREQYF
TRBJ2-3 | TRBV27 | CASRRLAGGPGTDTQYF
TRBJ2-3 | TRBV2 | CASGGVAGSPGDTQYF
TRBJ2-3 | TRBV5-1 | CASSSGQGYDTQYF
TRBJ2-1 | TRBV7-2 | CASSPRGGKSSYNEQFF
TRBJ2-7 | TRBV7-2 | CASSRRDSTLNEQYF
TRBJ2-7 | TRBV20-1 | CSAPGTGGYEQYF
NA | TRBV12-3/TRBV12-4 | CASRPGSGRGGETQYF
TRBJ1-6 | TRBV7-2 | CASSKQRSNSPLHF
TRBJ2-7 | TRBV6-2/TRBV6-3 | CASSPQGNPYEQYF
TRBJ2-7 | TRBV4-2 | CASSQDPSNDEQYF
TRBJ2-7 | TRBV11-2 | CASSLEQTSQYF
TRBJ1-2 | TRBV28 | CASSPHIQGTGGYTF